The clone carrying this TCR beta chain was picked up many times. Other DNA sequences from this sample encode an identical CDR3 as well. A Seattle source enrolled patients during active infection and followed them longitudinally. This record belongs to a study of blood T cell repertoires in COVID-19. Background on the study: The analysed material was cDNA or gDNA that came from T cells, B-cell-depleted T cells, or PBMCs.

The ends were cut back, 4 bases at V and 6 bases at J, with 7 bases in the middle. This CDR3 spans 11 amino acids. Germline CDR1 reads SGHNT; CDR2 reads YYREEE (reference sequence). Method: immunoSEQ multiplex PCR; TCRdb's copy keeps in-frame clones and lacks some. The table records about 350,000 clones, about 86% of them present only once. This chain uses TRBV5-4 with TRBJ1-2, with D hard to call. The sequence was collected from a woman aged 60-75 years with COVID-19, enrolled during active disease. Sequenced input: peripheral blood. In DNA, the CDR3 is TGTGCCAGCAGCCCCGGAGATGGCTACACCTTC. It translates to CASSPGDGYTF.